Listed here are 6 T cell receptor beta chains from one sample, sequenced in a study of T cells in Graves' hyperthyroidism and ophthalmopathy. Amplification of TCR beta CDR3 regions used RNA as the template. The study used the HTBI primer set for a first-round RT-PCR of the TCR CDR3. TCRdb reprocessed the multiplex PCR reads via MiXCR and lists one record per CDR3 protein. The data hold 340,000 or so distinct CDR3 sequences, with 18% observed a single time. Sequenced sample: blood. These receptors were collected from a woman in her forties or fifties with Graves' hyperthyroidism.

This clonotype was observed once. This chain connects TRBV6-1 to TRBJ1-4, with TRBD1 identical over 9 bases. Germline CDR1 is MNHNS and CDR2 is SASEGT. After removal of 11 bases from V and 5 bases from J, the junction contained 6 bases not matched to a gene. The CDR3 length is 13 residues. The CDR3 reads CACRGTGNEKLFF. The CDR3 DNA reads as TGTGCCTGCCGTGGGACAGGGAATGAAAAACTGTTTTTT.

This clonotype was observed a few times. V usage is TRBV6-1 and J usage is TRBJ1-1; tentative D call: TRBD1 (6 bases). The ends were cut back, 5 bases at V and 8 bases at J, with 18 bases in the middle. CDR1 is MNHNS and CDR2 is SASEGT in the germline V gene. This CDR3 has 14 amino acids. The CDR3 DNA sequence: TGTGCCAGCAGTAACATACCGGGACAATCGGAAGCTTTCTTT. Amino acids: CASSNIPGQSEAFF.

This sequence joins TRBV5-1 and TRBJ2-1, with 8 nucleotides matching TRBD1. J gave up 6 bases and V 4 bases, and 6 bases lay outside the gene matches. Looked up from germline, CDR1 is SGHRS and CDR2 is YFSETQ. This CDR3 contains 14 residues. CDR3: CASSVGTGRNEQFF. CDR3 DNA sequence: TGCGCCAGCAGCGTCGGGACAGGACGCAATGAGCAGTTCTTC. Variable domain in full (rest from reference TRBV5-1 and TRBJ2-1): KAGVTQTPRYLIKTRGQQVTLSCSPISGHRSVSWYQQTPGQGLQFLFEYFSETQRNKGNFPGRFSGRQFSNSRSEMNVSTLELGDSALYLCASSVGTGRNEQFFGPGTRLTVL.

This clonotype occurred a few times. V and J are TRBV6-1 and TRBJ1-5; possible D gene TRBD1, 6 bases. Germline lookup yields CDR1 MNHNS and CDR2 SASEGT. The length of the CDR3 is 13 residues. The V end lost 4 bases, the J end lost 3 bases, and 7 bases lay between the germline ends. The CDR3 sequence is CASSGGANQPQHF. DNA of the CDR3: TGTGCCAGCAGTGGGGGGGCCAATCAGCCCCAGCATTTT.

This CDR3 reads CASSIQGVGGYTF. CDR3 sequence (DNA): TGTGCCAGCAGTATACAGGGGGTTGGAGGCTACACCTTC. J is TRBJ1-2 and V is TRBV2, with 8 bases aligning to TRBD1. Losses at the gene ends were 5 bases for V and 8 bases for J; bases not matched to a gene: 7. The CDR3 sequence is 13 residues long. CDR1 and CDR2 (germline): SNHLY, FYNNEI.

This clonotype was counted a few times. The chain uses TRBV2 and TRBJ2-1, with 14 bases that match TRBD2. Germline V gives CDR1 SNHLY, CDR2 FYNNEI. The CDR3 runs 17 residues. With V trimmed by 4 bases and J by 3 bases, 5 bases remained unmatched. The CDR3 DNA sequence: TGTGCCAGCAGTGCGTACGGGACTAGCGGGAGCTACAATGAGCAGTTCTTC. Residues: CASSAYGTSGSYNEQFF.